The present TCR beta chain was sequenced within a study of blood T cell repertoires in COVID-19. The overall study: The United States, Italy and Spain supplied acute and convalescent COVID-19 samples. PBMCs, B-cell-depleted T cells, or T cells provided the cDNA or gDNA that made up the material.

This study enrolled people aged 18 to 89 from around 25 US geographic areas. The trim removed 8 bases at V and 10 bases at J, leaving 10 bases unmatched. The CDR3 length is 13 residues. From germline, CDR1 is MNHEY and CDR2 SVGAGI. In the authors' methods: Reference gene primer amplification in the assay estimated nucleated cell counts. TCRdb keeps only in-frame clones here, not all; method: immunoSEQ multiplex PCR. The D gene and trimming were derived from the DNA, and the V and J assignments and clone size from that table. The sample holds some 180,000 clones; less than 80% are singletons and the top ten take roughly 19%.

The chain carries TRBV6-5 and TRBJ1-4; 7 nucleotides match TRBD1. The receptor comes from a woman aged 70 to 79 in a cohort exposed to, infected with or recovered from COVID-19 (not recorded which). Sequencing was carried out using PBMCs or T cells enriched from blood (not recorded which). The CDR3 sequence: CASRLTGYGKLFF. CDR3 coding DNA: TGTGCCAGCCGCTTGACAGGGTATGGAAAACTGTTTTTT.